The clone carrying this T cell receptor (beta chain) was seen more than once but under ten times. The V gene end was trimmed by 6 bases and the J gene end by 4 bases; junction bases not matched to a gene: 5. CDR1 is SEHNR, CDR2 FQNEAQ, per germline (reference sequence). The CDR3 consists of 13 residues. The data derive from a study of blood T cell repertoires in COVID-19. Whole-study context: The analysed material was cDNA or gDNA that came from T cells, B-cell-depleted T cells, or PBMCs.

Original data processing: The authors estimated nucleated cell counts from reference gene primer amplification. Some clones are missing from TCRdb's copy, which holds only in-frame ones; the method was immunoSEQ multiplex PCR. V, J and clone size were drawn from that table, and D and trimming were deduced from the DNA. The table shows roughly 86,000 clones, with roughly 91% occurring only once. The J gene is TRBJ2-7, the V gene TRBV7-9; 8 nucleotides agree with TRBD1. This receptor was identified in a woman aged 45-59 years in a cohort sampled during active COVID-19. What was sequenced was peripheral blood. The CDR3 DNA reads as TGTGCCAGCAGTAGGACAGGGCGGTACGAGCAGTACTTC. It yields the protein CASSRTGRYEQYF.